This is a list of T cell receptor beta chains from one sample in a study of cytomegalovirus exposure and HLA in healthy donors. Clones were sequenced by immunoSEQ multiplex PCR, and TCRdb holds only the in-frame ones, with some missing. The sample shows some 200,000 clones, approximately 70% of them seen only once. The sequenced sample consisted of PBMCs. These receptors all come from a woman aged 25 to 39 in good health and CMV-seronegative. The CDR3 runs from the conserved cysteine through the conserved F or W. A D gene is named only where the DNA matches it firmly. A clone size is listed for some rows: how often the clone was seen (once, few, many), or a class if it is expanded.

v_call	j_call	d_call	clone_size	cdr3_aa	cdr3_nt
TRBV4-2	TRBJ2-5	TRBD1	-	CASSPRGQGGETQYF	TGTGCCAGCAGCCCCCGAGGACAGGGAGGAGAGACCCAGTACTTC
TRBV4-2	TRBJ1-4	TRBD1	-	CASSQEGDRGEKLFF	TGTGCCAGCAGCCAAGAGGGGGACAGGGGAGAAAAACTGTTTTTT
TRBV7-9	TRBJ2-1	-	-	CASSFNNEQFF	TGTGCCAGCAGCTTTAACAATGAGCAGTTCTTC
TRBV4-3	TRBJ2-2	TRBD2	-	CASSPGLVLGTGELFF	TGCGCCAGCAGTCCCGGACTAGTCCTTGGCACCGGGGAGCTGTTTTTT
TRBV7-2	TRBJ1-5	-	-	CASSLDRISNQPQHF	TGTGCCAGCAGCTTAGACAGGATTAGCAATCAGCCCCAGCATTTT
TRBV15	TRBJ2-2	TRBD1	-	CATGTGGVTGELFF	TGTGCCACCGGGACAGGGGGCGTCACCGGGGAGCTGTTTTTT
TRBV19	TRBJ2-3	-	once	CASSGQWTDTQYF	TGTGCCAGTAGCGGACAGTGGACAGATACGCAGTATTTT
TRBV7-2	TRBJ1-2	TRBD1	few	CASSRHPTGEGYTF	TGTGCCAGCAGCCGCCATCCGACAGGGGAAGGCTACACCTTC
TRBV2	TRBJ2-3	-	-	CASSEASSGLKTDTQYF	TGTGCCAGCAGTGAAGCAAGCTCGGGATTGAAGACAGATACGCAGTATTTT
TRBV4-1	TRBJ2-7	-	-	CASSLLGGSYEQYF	TGCGCCAGCAGCCTACTAGGGGGTAGCTACGAGCAGTACTTC
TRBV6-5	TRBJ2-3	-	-	CASSYADTQYF	TGTGCCAGCAGTTACGCGGATACGCAGTATTTT
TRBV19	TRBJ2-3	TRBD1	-	CASRKDRGPADTQYF	TGTGCCAGTAGGAAGGACAGGGGGCCCGCAGATACGCAGTATTTT
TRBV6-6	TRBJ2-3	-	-	CASIPAGLASFYQYF	TGTGCCAGCATCCCTGCCGGGCTAGCGTCCTTTTATCAGTATTTT
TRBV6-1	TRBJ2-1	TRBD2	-	CASRKLAGEYNEQFF	TGTGCCAGCAGGAAACTAGCGGGGGAATACAATGAGCAGTTCTTC
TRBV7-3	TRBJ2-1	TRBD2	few	CASSLESGLADNEQFF	TGTGCCAGCAGCTTAGAGTCGGGGCTAGCGGACAATGAGCAGTTCTTC
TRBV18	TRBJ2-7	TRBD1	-	CASSPSGTGISEQYF	TGTGCCAGCTCACCTTCCGGGACAGGGATTTCGGAGCAGTACTTC
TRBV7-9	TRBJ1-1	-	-	CASSLGDRATAFF	TGTGCCAGCAGCTTGGGAGACCGGGCGACCGCTTTCTTT
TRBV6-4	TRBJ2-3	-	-	CASSDSSTQYF	TGTGCCAGCAGTGACTCCTCCACGCAGTATTTT
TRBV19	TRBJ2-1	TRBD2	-	CASSLWGTSPFYNEQFF	TGTGCCAGTAGTTTATGGGGGACTAGCCCTTTTTACAATGAGCAGTTCTTC
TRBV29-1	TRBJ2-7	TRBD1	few	CSVLTGGGYEQYF	TGCAGCGTTTTGACAGGGGGCGGCTACGAGCAGTACTTC
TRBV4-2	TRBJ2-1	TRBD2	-	CASSSRTSRTNNEQFF	TGTGCCAGCAGCTCCAGGACTAGCCGCACCAACAATGAGCAGTTCTTC
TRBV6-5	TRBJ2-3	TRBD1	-	CASSSRTGESTDTQYF	TGTGCCAGCAGTTCCCGGACAGGGGAGAGCACAGATACGCAGTATTTT
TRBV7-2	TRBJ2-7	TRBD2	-	CASSRLAGGRYEQYF	TGTGCCAGCAGCCGCCTAGCGGGAGGGAGGTACGAGCAGTACTTC
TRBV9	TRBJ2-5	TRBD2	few	CASSLAGGQETQYF	TGTGCCAGCAGCCTAGCGGGGGGTCAAGAGACCCAGTACTTC
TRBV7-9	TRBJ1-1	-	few	CASSLAGGEAFF	TGTGCCAGCAGCTTAGCGGGAGGTGAAGCTTTCTTT
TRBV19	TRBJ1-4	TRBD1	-	CASSIRQGTNEKLFF	TGTGCCAGTAGTATCCGACAGGGCACTAATGAAAAACTGTTTTTT
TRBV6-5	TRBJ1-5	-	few	CASSLRGEEQPQHF	TGTGCCAGCAGCCTCCGGGGTGAGGAACAGCCCCAGCATTTT
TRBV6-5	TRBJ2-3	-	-	CASSRDGQGTDTQYF	TGTGCCAGCAGCCGCGATGGGCAGGGGACAGATACGCAGTATTTT
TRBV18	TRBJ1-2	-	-	CASSPPGGGSYGYTF	TGTGCCAGCTCACCACCGGGAGGGGGAAGCTATGGCTACACCTTC
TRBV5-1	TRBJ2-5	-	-	CASSLAETQYF	TGCGCCAGCAGCTTGGCTGAGACCCAGTACTTC
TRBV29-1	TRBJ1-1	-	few	CSVGGGSVTEAFF	TGCAGCGTTGGCGGTGGCAGCGTCACTGAAGCTTTCTTT
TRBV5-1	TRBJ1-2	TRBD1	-	CASSPGQANYGYTF	TGCGCCAGCAGCCCGGGACAGGCTAACTATGGCTACACCTTC
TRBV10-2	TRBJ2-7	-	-	CASREGGSEEQYF	TGCGCCAGCAGAGAGGGGGGCTCGGAAGAGCAGTACTTC
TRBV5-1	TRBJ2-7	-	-	CASSLAPGFSSEQYF	TGCGCCAGCAGCTTGGCCCCGGGATTCTCAAGCGAGCAGTACTTC
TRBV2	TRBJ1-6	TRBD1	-	CASRSQGARNSPLHF	TGTGCCAGCAGGTCACAGGGGGCGCGCAATTCACCCCTCCACTTT
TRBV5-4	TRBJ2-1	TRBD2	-	CASSPGLAENNEQFF	TGTGCCAGCAGTCCGGGACTAGCGGAAAACAATGAGCAGTTCTTC
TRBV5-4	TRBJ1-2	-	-	CASSPRQGRDYGYTF	TGTGCCAGCAGCCCCCGGCAGGGGAGGGACTATGGCTACACCTTC
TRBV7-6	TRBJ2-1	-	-	CASSPTEVDEQFF	TGTGCCAGCAGCCCCACTGAGGTCGATGAGCAGTTCTTC
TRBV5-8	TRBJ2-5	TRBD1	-	CASSLRQGAYETQYF	TGTGCCAGCAGCTTGCGACAGGGGGCTTATGAGACCCAGTACTTC
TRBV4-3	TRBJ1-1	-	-	CASSRRDTEAFF	TGCGCCAGCAGCCGGAGAGACACTGAAGCTTTCTTT
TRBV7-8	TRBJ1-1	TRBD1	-	CASSPRPGQRNTEAFF	TGTGCCAGCAGCCCGAGGCCGGGACAGAGGAACACTGAAGCTTTCTTT
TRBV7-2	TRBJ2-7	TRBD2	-	CASSRTSGARGSYEQYF	TGTGCCAGCAGCCGAACTAGCGGGGCGAGGGGATCCTACGAGCAGTACTTC